This TCR beta chain was identified in a study of Ad26.COV2.S vaccination and SARS-CoV-2 variants. This clone showed up just once. Data came from immunoSEQ multiplex PCR; TCRdb stores just in-frame clones and leaves some out. The repertoire includes 350,000 to 400,000 clones, 80% to 90% of them detected once, and 3% to 3.5% sits in the top ten. Trimming cost V 6 bases and J 0 bases, with 12 bases left between them. The CDR3 is 15 amino acids. Germline V CDR1 and CDR2: MNHEY, SVGAGI. The treatment: approximately 18 received Ad26.COV2.S at low or high dose, single or two shots; 5 received placebo; per-sample allocation not given. Day 63 following the first vaccine or placebo injection was when the samples were taken.

The rearrangement uses TRBV6-5 and TRBJ1-5, with D perhaps matching TRBD1 (6 bases). Sequenced here: peripheral blood, sampled in a trial of Ad26.COV2.S vaccine versus placebo. The origin of this receptor is a person aged 18-65 years who received the Ad26.COV2.S COVID-19 vaccine or a placebo. CDR3 sequence: CASSTDRISNQPQHF. In DNA form, the CDR3 reads TGTGCCAGCAGCACGGACAGAATTAGCAATCAGCCCCAGCATTTT.